The sequence of this TCR beta chain was determined in a study of kidney transplant recipient with SARS-CoV-2 infection. The CDR3 extends over 17 amino acids. Trimming pared 5 bases from V and 5 bases from J, leaving 24 bases between. Germline assignment: CDR1 LGHDT and CDR2 YNNKEL (reference sequence). Using its own MiXCR run on the reads, TCRdb lists one record per CDR3 protein. The data hold roughly 230,000 distinct CDR3 sequences, with around 30% observed a single time. This sequence joins TRBV3-1 and TRBJ2-5; no clear D. The clonotype originates from a male patient aged 25 to 39 who had COVID-19 and was a kidney transplant recipient. The graft donor may be the source of some T cells. Sequences were derived from a blood sample, sampled at baseline and on day 111 from a kidney transplant recipient. CDR3 residues: CASSDSIPISFPETQYF. CDR3 nucleotides: TGTGCCAGCAGCGATAGCATTCCCATTTCTTTCCCTGAGACCCAGTACTTC.